Only a few counts were recorded for the clone carrying this TCR beta chain. Its antigen remains unknown. Every isolated RNA sample was fully reverse transcribed, so sequencing captured expressed TCRB transcripts. Sequencing was performed with immunoSEQ multiplex PCR; in TCRdb, only in-frame clones are kept and a portion is missing. The sample gives under 800,000 clones, roughly a sixth of which show up once; 0.093% is in the top ten. This sample was included in a study of beta chain features in type 1 diabetes. Study context: Comparable age, gender and cell yields were observed in patients relative to healthy donors.

Trimming stripped 4 bases from V and 5 bases from J, with 19 bases between. This CDR3 is built from 16 residues. CDR1 SGHDN and CDR2 FVKESK come from the germline V gene. Findings and limits, study-wide: PCR may have favored shorter templates equally in patients and controls. Across all four CD4+ subsets, people with type 1 diabetes showed modestly shorter TCRB CDR3s.

V and J are TRBV14 and TRBJ2-3; D may be TRBD2 (6 bases). Sequences were obtained from naive CD4+ T cells from blood. The TCR originated in a man between 18 and 35 years old in good health. This chain's CDR3 is CASSLQLGLPQDTQYF. The CDR3 DNA reads as TGTGCCAGCAGCCTCCAGCTGGGACTTCCCCAAGATACGCAGTATTTT.